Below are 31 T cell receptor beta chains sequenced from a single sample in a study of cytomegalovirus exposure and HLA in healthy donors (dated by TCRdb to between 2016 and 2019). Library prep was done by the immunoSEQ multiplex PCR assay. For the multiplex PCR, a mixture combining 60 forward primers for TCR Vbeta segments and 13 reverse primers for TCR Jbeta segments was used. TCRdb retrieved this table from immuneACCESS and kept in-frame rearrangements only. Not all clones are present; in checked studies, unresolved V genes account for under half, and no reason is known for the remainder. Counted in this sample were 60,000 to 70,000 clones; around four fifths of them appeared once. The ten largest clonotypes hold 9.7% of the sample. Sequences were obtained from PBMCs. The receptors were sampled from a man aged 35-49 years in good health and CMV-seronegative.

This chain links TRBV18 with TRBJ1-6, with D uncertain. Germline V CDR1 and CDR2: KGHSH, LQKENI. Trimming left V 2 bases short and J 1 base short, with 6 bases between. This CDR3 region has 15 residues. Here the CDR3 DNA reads TGTGCCAGCTCACCAGGAGGGTCCTATAATTCACCCCTCCACTTT. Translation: CASSPGGSYNSPLHF. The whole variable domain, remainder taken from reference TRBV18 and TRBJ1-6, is NAGVMQNPRHLVRRRGQEARLRCSPMKGHSHVYWYRQLPEEGLKFMVYLQKENIIDESGMPKERFSAEFPKEGPSILRIQQVVRGDSAAYFCASSPGGSYNSPLHFGNGTRLTVT.

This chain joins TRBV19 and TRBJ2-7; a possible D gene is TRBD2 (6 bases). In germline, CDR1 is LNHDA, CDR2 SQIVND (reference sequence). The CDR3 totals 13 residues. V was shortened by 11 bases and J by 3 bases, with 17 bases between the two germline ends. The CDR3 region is CAGPELAHYEQYF. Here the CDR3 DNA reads TGTGCCGGCCCGGAACTAGCCCACTACGAGCAGTACTTC.

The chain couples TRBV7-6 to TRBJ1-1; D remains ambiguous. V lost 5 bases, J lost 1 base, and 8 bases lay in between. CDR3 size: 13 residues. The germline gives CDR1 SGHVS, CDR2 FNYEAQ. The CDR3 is CASSLEGNTEAFF. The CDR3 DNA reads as TGTGCCAGCAGCCTCGAGGGGAACACTGAAGCTTTCTTT. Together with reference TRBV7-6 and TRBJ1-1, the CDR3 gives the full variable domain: GAGVSQSPRYKVTKRGQDVALRCDPISGHVSLYWYRQALGQGPEFLTYFNYEAQQDKSGLPNDRFSAERPEGSISTLTIQRTEQRDSAMYRCASSLEGNTEAFFGQGTRLTVV.

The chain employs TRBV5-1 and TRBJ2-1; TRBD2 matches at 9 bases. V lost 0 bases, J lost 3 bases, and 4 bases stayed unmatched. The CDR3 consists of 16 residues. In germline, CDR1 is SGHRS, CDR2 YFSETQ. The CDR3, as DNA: TGCGCCAGCAGCTTGGATAGACTAGCGGTCTACAATGAGCAGTTCTTC. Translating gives CASSLDRLAVYNEQFF. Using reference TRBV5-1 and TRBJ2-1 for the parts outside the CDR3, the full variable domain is KAGVTQTPRYLIKTRGQQVTLSCSPISGHRSVSWYQQTPGQGLQFLFEYFSETQRNKGNFPGRFSGRQFSNSRSEMNVSTLELGDSALYLCASSLDRLAVYNEQFFGPGTRLTVL.

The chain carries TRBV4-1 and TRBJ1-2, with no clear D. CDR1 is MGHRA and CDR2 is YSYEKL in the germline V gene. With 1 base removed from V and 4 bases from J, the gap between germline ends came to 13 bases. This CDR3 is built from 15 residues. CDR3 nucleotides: TGCGCCAGCAGCCAAGTGATCGCGGGGATCTATGGCTACACCTTC. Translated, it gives CASSQVIAGIYGYTF.

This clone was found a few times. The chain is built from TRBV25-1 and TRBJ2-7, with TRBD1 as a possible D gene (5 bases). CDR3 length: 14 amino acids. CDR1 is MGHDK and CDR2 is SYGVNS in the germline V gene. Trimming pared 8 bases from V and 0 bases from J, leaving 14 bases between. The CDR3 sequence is CASGAELSSYEQYF. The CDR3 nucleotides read TGTGCCAGCGGGGCCGAACTGAGCTCCTACGAGCAGTACTTC.

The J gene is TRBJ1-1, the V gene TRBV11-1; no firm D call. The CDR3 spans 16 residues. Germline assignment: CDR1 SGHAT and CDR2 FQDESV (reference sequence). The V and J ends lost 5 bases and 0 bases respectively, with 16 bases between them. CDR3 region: CASSLLRGPMNTEAFF. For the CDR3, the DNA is TGTGCCAGCAGCCTCCTCCGAGGGCCAATGAACACTGAAGCTTTCTTT.

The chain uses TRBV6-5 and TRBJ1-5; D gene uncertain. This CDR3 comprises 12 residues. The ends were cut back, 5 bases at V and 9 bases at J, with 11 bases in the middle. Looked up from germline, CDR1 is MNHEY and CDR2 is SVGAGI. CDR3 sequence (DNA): TGTGCCAGCAGTGAAGCGCTATGGCCCCAGCATTTT. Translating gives CASSEALWPQHF.

CDR3 nucleotides: TGTGCCAGCAAGTTTGCGTCTTTCTGGGGCTCAGCTAATGAAAAACTGTTTTTT. It is translated as CASKFASFWGSANEKLFF. This chain links TRBV28 with TRBJ1-4; TRBD1 might be the D (5 bases). The CDR3 is made up of 18 amino acids. CDR1 is MDHEN, CDR2 SYDVKM, per germline. The germline V and J ends were trimmed by 7 bases and 3 bases, with 24 bases remaining between them.

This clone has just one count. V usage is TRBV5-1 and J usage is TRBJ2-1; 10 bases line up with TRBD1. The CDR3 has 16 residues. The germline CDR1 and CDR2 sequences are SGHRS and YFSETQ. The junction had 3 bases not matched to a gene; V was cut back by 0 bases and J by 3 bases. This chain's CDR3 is CASSLARTGGYNEQFF. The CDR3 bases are TGCGCCAGCAGCTTGGCCCGGACAGGGGGCTACAATGAGCAGTTCTTC.

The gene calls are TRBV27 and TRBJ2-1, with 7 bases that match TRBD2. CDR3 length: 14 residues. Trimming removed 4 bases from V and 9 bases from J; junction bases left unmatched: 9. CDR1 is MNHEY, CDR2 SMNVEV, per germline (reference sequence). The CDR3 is CASSSWTRAVEQFF. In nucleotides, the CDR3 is TGTGCCAGCAGTTCATGGACTAGGGCGGTTGAGCAGTTCTTC.

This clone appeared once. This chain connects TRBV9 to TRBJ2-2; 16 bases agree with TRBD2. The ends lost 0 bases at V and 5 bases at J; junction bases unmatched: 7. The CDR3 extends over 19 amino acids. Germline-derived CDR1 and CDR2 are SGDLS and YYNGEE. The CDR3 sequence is CASSVVGLAGGPGTGELFF. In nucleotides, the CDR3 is TGTGCCAGCAGCGTAGTGGGACTAGCGGGAGGGCCCGGGACCGGGGAGCTGTTTTTT.

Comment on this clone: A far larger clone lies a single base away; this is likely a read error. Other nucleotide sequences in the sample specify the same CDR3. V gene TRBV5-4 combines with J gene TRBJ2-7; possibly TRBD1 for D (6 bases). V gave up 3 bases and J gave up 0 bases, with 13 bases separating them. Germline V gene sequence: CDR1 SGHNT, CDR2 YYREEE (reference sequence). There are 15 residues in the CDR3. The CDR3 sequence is CASSWTASPSYEQYF. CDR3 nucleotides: TGTGCCAGCAGCTGGACAGCTTCACCCTCCTACGAGCAGTACTTC.

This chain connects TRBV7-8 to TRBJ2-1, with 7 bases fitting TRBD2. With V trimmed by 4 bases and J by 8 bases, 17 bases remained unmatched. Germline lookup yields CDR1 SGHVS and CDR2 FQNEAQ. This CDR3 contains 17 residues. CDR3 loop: CASSSLGGGPLSDEQFF. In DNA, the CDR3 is TGTGCCAGCAGCTCACTTGGGGGGGGACCCCTTTCCGATGAGCAGTTCTTC.

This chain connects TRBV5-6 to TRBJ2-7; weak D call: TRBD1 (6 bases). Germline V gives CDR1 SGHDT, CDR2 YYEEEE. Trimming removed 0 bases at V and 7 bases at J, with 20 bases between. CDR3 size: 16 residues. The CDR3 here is CASSLAVWGRVGEQYF. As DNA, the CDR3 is TGTGCCAGCAGCTTGGCGGTTTGGGGGCGCGTAGGGGAGCAGTACTTC.

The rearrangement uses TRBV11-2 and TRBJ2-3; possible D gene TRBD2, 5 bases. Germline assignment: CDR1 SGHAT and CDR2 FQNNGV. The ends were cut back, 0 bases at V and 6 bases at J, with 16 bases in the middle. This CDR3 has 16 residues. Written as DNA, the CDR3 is TGTGCCAGCAGCTTAGACGGAGGAACTATCCTCGATACGCAGTATTTT. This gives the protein CASSLDGGTILDTQYF.

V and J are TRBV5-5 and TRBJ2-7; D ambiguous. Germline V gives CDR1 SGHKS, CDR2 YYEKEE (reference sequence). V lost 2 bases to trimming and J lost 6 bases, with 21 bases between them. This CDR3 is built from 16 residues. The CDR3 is CASSLLIVFGPVEQYF. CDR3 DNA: TGTGCCAGCAGCTTACTAATCGTCTTTGGTCCGGTCGAGCAGTACTTC.

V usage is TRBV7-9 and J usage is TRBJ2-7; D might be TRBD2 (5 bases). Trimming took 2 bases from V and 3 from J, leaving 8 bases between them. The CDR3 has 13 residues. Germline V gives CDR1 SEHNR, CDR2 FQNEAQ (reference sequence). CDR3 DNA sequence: TGTGCCAGCAGCTTAACGGGGAACTACGAGCAGTACTTC. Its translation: CASSLTGNYEQYF.

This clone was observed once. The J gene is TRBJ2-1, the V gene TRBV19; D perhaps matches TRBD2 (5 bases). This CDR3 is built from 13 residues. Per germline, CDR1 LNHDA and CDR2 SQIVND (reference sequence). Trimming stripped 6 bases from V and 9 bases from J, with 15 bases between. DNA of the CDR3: TGTGCCAGTAGAAGGACTCAGACCCCTGAGCAGTTCTTC. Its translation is CASRRTQTPEQFF.

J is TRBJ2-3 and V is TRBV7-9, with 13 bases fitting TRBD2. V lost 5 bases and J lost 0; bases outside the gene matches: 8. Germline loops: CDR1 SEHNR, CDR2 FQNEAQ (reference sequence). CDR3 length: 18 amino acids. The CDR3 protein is CASSRGTSGVSSTDTQYF. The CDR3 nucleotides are TGTGCCAGCAGCCGAGGGACTAGCGGGGTATCTAGCACAGATACGCAGTATTTT. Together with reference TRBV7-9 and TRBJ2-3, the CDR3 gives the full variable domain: DTGVSQNPRHKITKRGQNVTFRCDPISEHNRLYWYRQTLGQGPEFLTYFQNEAQLEKSRLLSDRFSAERPKGSFSTLEIQRTEQGDSAMYLCASSRGTSGVSSTDTQYFGPGTRLTVL.

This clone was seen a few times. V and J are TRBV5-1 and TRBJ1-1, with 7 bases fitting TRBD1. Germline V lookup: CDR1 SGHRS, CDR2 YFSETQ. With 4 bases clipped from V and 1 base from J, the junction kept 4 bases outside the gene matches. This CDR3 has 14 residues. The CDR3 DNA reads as TGCGCCAGCAGCCAACAGGGGACGAACACTGAAGCTTTCTTT. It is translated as CASSQQGTNTEAFF. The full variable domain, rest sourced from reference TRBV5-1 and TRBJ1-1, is KAGVTQTPRYLIKTRGQQVTLSCSPISGHRSVSWYQQTPGQGLQFLFEYFSETQRNKGNFPGRFSGRQFSNSRSEMNVSTLELGDSALYLCASSQQGTNTEAFFGQGTRLTVV.

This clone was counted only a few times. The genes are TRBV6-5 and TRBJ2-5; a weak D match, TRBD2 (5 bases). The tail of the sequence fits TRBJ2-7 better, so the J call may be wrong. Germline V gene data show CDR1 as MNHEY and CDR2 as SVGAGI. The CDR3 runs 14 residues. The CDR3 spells CASSYTPGSYEQYF. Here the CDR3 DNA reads TGTGCCAGCAGTTACACCCCGGGATCATACGAGCAGTACTTC.

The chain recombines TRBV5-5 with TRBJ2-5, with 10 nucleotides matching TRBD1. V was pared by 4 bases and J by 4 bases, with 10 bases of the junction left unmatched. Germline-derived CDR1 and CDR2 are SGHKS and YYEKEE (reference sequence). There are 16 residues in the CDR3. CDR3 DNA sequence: TGTGCCAGCAGCAACGCCGGGACAGGGGCGGTAGAGACCCAGTACTTC. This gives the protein CASSNAGTGAVETQYF.

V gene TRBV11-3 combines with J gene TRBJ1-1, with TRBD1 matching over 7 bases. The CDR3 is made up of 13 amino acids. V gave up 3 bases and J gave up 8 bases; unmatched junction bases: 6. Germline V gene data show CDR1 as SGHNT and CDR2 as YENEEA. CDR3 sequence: CASSLGETGEAFF. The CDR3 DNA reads TGTGCCAGCAGCTTGGGGGAGACAGGGGAAGCTTTCTTT. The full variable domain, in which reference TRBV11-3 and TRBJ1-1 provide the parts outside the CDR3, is EAGVVQSPRYKIIEKKQPVAFWCNPISGHNTLYWYLQNLGQGPELLIRYENEEAVDDSQLPKDRFSAERLKGVDSTLKIQPAELGDSAVYLCASSLGETGEAFFGQGTRLTVV.

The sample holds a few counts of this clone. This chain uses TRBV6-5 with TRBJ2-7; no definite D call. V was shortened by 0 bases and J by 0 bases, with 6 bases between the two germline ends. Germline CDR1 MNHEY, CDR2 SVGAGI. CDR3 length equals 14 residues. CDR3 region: CASSYSGASYEQYF. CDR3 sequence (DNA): TGTGCCAGCAGTTACTCGGGCGCCTCCTACGAGCAGTACTTC.

This CDR3 is CASRYARDRDNYGYTF. CDR3 coding DNA: TGTGCCAGCAGATACGCTCGGGACAGGGATAACTATGGCTACACCTTC. The chain carries TRBV2 and TRBJ1-2; 9 bases fit TRBD1. The CDR3 extends over 16 amino acids. Germline V gene sequence: CDR1 SNHLY, CDR2 FYNNEI. With V trimmed by 6 bases and J by 1 base, 9 bases remained unmatched.

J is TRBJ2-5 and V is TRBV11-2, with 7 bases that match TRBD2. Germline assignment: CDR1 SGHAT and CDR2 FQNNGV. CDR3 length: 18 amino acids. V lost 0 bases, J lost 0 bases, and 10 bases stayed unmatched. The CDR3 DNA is TGTGCCAGCAGCTTAGATCGCCAGCGGGGAGTATACCAAGAGACCCAGTACTTC. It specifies CASSLDRQRGVYQETQYF.

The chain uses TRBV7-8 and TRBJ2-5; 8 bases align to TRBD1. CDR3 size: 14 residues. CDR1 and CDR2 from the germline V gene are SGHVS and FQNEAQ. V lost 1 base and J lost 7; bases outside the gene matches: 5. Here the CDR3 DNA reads TGTGCCAGCAGCTTAGGCAGGGGGCGGTGGACCCAGTACTTC. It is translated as CASSLGRGRWTQYF.

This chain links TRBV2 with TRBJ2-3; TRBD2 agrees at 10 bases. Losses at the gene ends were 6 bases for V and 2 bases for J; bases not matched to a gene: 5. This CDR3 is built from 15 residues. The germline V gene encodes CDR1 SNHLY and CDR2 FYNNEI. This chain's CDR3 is CASSPGTSATDTQYF. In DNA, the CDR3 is TGTGCCAGCAGCCCCGGGACTAGCGCCACAGATACGCAGTATTTT.

CDR3 region: CASSPTTVTGELFF. The CDR3 DNA is TGTGCCAGCTCACCAACCACGGTTACCGGGGAGCTGTTTTTT. The J gene is TRBJ2-2, the V gene TRBV18; D is unresolved. Germline CDR1 is KGHSH and CDR2 is LQKENI. The germline V and J ends were trimmed by 2 bases and 5 bases, with 9 bases remaining between them. The CDR3 covers 14 residues. Complete variable domain (other parts from reference TRBV18 and TRBJ2-2): NAGVMQNPRHLVRRRGQEARLRCSPMKGHSHVYWYRQLPEEGLKFMVYLQKENIIDESGMPKERFSAEFPKEGPSILRIQQVVRGDSAAYFCASSPTTVTGELFFGEGSRLTVL.

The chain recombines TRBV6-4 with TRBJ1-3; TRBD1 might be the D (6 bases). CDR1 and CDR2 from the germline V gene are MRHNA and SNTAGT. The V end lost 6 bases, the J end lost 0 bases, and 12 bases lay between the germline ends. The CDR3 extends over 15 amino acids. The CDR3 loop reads CASRPQGRSGNTIYF. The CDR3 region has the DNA TGTGCCAGCAGACCTCAGGGGCGCTCTGGAAACACCATATATTTT.